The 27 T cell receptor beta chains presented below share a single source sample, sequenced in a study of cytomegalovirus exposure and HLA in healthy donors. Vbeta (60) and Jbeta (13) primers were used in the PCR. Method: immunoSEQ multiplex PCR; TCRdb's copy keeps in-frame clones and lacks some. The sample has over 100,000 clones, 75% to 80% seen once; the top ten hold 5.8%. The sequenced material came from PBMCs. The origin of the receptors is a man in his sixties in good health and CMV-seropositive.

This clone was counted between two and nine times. The CDR3 bases are TGCGCCAGCAGCCAAGTCCCGGGACAGCCGAACACTGAAGCTTTCTTT. It specifies CASSQVPGQPNTEAFF. J is TRBJ1-1 and V is TRBV4-1; TRBD1 agrees at 7 bases. After removal of 1 base from V and 1 base from J, the junction contained 6 bases not matched to a gene. The CDR3 runs to 16 residues. In germline, CDR1 is MGHRA, CDR2 YSYEKL.

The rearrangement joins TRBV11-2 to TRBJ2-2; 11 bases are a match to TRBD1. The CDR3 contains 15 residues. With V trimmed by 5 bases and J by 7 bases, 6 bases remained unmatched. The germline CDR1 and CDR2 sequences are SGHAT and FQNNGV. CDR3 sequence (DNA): TGTGCCAGCAGCCCGGGACAGGGGGTTGGCGGGGAGCTGTTTTTT. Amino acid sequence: CASSPGQGVGGELFF.

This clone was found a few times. The CDR3 coding sequence is TGTGCCAGCAGTGGCGGAGGCTTTCTCCAGTACTTC. Amino acids: CASSGGGFLQYF. The chain joins TRBV25-1 to TRBJ2-5; D is possibly TRBD2 (5 bases). V lost 4 bases to trimming and J lost 10 bases, with 13 bases between them. The CDR3 is made up of 12 amino acids. Germline CDR1 MGHDK, CDR2 SYGVNS.

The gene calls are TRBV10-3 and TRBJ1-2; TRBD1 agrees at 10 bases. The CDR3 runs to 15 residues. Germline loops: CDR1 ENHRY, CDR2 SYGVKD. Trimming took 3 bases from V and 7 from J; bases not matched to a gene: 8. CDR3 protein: CAISDPGQGRPGYTF. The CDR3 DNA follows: TGTGCCATCAGTGACCCGGGACAGGGGCGTCCTGGCTACACCTTC.

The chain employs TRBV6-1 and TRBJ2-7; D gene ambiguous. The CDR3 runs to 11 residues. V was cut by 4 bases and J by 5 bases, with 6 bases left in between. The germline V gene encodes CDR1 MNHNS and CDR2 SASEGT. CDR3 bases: TGTGCCAGCAGTGCCCTCCACGAGCAGTACTTC. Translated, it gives CASSALHEQYF.

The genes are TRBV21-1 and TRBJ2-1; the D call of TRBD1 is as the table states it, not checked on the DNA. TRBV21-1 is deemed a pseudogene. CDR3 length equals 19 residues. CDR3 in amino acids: CASVERGQGQRGRPYEQFF. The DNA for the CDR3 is TGTGCCAGCGTCGAAAGGGGACAGGGCCAGCGGGGGAGGCCGTATGAGCAGTTCTTC.

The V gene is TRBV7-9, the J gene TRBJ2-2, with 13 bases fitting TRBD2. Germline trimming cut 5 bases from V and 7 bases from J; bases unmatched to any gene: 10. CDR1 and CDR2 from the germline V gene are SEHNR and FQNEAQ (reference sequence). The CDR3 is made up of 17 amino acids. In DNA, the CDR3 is TGTGCCAGCAGCCGGACTAGCGGGGGAGTGGACTACGGGGAGCTGTTTTTT. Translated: CASSRTSGGVDYGELFF.

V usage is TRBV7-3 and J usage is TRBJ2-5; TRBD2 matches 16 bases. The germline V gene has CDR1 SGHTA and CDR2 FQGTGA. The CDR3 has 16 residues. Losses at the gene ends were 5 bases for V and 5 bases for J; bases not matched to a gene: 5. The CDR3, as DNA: TGTGCCAGCAGCGCGGGACTAGCGGGGGGGATGGAGACCCAGTACTTC. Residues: CASSAGLAGGMETQYF.

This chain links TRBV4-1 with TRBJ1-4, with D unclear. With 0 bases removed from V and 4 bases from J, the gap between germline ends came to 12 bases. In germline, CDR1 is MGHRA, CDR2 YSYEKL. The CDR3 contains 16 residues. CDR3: CASSQDGTALNEKLFF. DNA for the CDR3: TGCGCCAGCAGCCAAGATGGAACAGCCCTTAATGAAAAACTGTTTTTT.

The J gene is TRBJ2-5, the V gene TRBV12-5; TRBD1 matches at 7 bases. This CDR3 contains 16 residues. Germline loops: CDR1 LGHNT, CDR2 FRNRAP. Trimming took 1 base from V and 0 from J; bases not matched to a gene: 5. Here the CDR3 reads CASGLGTGVNQETQYF. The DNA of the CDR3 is TGTGCTAGTGGTTTGGGGACAGGAGTAAACCAAGAGACCCAGTACTTC. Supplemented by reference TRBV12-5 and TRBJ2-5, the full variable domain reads DARVTQTPRHKVTEMGQEVTMRCQPILGHNTVFWYRQTMMQGLELLAYFRNRAPLDDSGMPKDRFSAEMPDATLATLKIQPSEPRDSAVYFCASGLGTGVNQETQYFGPGTRLLVL.

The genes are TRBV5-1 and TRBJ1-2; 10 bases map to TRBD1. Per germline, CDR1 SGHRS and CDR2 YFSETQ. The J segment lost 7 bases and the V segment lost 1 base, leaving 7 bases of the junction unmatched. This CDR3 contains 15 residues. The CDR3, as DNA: TGCGCCAGCAGCTTGATGAGACAGGGGGCTAGTGGCTACACCTTC. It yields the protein CASSLMRQGASGYTF.

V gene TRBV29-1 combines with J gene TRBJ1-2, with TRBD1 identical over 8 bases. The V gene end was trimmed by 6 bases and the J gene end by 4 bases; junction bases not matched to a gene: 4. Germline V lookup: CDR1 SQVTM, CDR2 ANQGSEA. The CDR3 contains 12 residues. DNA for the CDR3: TGCAGCGTAGCAGACAGGGGCTATGGCTACACCTTC. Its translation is CSVADRGYGYTF. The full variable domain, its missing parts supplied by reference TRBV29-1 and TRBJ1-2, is SAVISQKPSRDICQRGTSLTIQCQVDSQVTMMFWYRQQPGQSLTLIATANQGSEATYESGFVIDKFPISRPNLTFSTLTVSNMSPEDSSIYLCSVADRGYGYTFGSGTRLTVV.

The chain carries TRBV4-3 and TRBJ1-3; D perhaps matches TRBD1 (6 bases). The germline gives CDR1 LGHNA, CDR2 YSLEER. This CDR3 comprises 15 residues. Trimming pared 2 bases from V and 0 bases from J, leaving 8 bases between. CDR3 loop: CASSQTQGSGNTIYF. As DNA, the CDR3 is TGCGCCAGCAGCCAAACACAGGGCTCTGGAAACACCATATATTTT.

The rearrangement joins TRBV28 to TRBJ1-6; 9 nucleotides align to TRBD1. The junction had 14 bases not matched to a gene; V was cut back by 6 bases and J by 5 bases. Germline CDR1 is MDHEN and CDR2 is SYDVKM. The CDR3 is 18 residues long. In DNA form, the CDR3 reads TGTGCCAGCAGATACAGGGGGCTAAGTGCTGGGAATAATTCACCCCTCCACTTT. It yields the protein CASRYRGLSAGNNSPLHF.

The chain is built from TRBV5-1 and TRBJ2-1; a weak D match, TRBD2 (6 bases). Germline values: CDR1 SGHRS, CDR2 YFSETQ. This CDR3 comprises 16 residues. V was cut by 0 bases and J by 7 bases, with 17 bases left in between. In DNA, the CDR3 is TGCGCCAGCAGCTTGGCCGGGCTAGCGCGGGTAAATGAGCAGTTCTTC. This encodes CASSLAGLARVNEQFF.

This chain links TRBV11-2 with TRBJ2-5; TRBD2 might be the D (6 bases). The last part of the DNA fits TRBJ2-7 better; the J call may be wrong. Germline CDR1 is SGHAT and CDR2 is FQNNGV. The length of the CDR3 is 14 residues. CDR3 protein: CASSLGLTLGEQYF. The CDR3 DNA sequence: TGTGCCAGCAGCTTGGGACTGACCTTGGGCGAGCAGTACTTC.

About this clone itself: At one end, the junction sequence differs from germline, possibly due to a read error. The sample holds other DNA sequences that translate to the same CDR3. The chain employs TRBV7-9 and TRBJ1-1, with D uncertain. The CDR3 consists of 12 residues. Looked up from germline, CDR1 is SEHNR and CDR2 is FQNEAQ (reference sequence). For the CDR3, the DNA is TGTTCCAGCAGCTTCGGAGGAACTGAAGCTTTCTTT. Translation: CSSSFGGTEAFF.

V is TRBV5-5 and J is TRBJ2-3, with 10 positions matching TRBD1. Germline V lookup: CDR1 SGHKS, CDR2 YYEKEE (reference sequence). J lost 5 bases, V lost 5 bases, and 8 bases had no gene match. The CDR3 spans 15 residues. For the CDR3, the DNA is TGTGCCAGCAGTCTGGACAGGGGGGATTTAGATACGCAGTATTTT. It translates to CASSLDRGDLDTQYF.

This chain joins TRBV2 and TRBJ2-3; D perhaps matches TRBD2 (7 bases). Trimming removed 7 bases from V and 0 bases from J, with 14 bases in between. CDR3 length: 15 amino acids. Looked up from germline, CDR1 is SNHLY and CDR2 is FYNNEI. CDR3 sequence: CASTLGGVSTDTQYF. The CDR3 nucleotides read TGTGCCAGCACCCTAGGGGGGGTTAGCACAGATACGCAGTATTTT.

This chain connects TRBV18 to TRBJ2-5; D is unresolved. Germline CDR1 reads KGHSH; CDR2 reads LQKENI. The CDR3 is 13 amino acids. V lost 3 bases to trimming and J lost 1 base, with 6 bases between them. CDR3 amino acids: CASSPVAQETQYF. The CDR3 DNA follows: TGTGCCAGCTCACCCGTAGCCCAAGAGACCCAGTACTTC.

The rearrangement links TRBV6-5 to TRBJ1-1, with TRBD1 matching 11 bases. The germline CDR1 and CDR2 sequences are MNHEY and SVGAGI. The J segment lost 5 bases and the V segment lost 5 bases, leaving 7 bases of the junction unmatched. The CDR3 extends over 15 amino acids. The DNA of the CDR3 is TGTGCCAGCAGTAGGACAGGGGGCGCTTGGACTGAAGCTTTCTTT. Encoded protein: CASSRTGGAWTEAFF.

The CDR3 region is CASSVDGTEGYGYTF. The CDR3 nucleotides read TGTGCCAGCAGCGTAGACGGGACAGAGGGCTATGGCTACACCTTC. The gene calls are TRBV9 and TRBJ1-2, with 7 bases matching TRBD1. Germline-derived CDR1 and CDR2 are SGDLS and YYNGEE. The CDR3 spans 15 residues. J lost 4 bases, V lost 0 bases, and 6 bases had no gene match.

As DNA, the CDR3 is TGTGCCAGCAGCGGGTCGGGACAGGGCTATGGCTACACCTTC. Its protein is CASSGSGQGYGYTF. The chain carries TRBV21-1 and TRBJ1-2; TRBD1 was called by the table and not checked on the DNA. TRBV21-1 is given as a pseudogene. This CDR3 contains 14 residues.

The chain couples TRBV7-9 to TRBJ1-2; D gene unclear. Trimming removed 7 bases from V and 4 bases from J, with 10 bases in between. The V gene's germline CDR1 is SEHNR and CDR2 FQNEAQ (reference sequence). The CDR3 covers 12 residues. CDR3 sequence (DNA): TGTGCCAGCACCGAGACAAGCTATGGCTACACCTTC. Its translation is CASTETSYGYTF.

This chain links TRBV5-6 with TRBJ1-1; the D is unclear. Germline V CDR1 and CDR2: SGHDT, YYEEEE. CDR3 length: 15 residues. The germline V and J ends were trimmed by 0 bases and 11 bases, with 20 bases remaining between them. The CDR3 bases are TGTGCCAGCAGCTTGGGGGGTCCGACTGCCCCGGGGGCTTTCTTT. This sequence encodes CASSLGGPTAPGAFF.

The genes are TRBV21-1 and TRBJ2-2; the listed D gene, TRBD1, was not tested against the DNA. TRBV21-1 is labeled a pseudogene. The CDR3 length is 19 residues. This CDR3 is CASDLSQVESPLNTGELFF. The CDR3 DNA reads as TGTGCCAGCGACCTCTCCCAGGTCGAATCGCCCTTGAACACCGGGGAGCTGTTTTTT.

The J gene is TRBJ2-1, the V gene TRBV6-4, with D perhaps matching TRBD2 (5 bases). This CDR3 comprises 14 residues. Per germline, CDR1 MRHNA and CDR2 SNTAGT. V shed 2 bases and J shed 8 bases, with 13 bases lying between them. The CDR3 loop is CASSDTGYDDEQFF. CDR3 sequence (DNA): TGTGCCAGCAGTGACACGGGGTACGATGATGAGCAGTTCTTC.